The clone carrying this TCR beta chain was detected many times. Each CDR3 protein gets one entry after TCRdb re-called the RT-PCR reads with MiXCR. The sample contains hundreds of thousands of distinct CDR3 sequences, 11% to 15% of which appear only once. J lost 4 bases, V lost 3 bases, and 6 bases had no gene match. Germline CDR1 reads SQVTM; CDR2 reads ANQGSEA. CDR3 size: 14 residues. The source is a female donor in good health, serving as a healthy control. Input material: memory CD4+ T cells from blood. This rearrangement joins TRBV29-1 to TRBJ1-2; 9 positions match TRBD1. The CDR3 sequence: CSVDPQGALYGYTF. The CDR3 coding sequence is TGCAGCGTTGACCCACAGGGGGCCCTCTATGGCTACACCTTC.